The 24 T cell receptor beta chains in this list originate from one sample, sequenced in a study of T cell responses to AZD1222 COVID-19 vaccine. Measured with immunoSEQ multiplex PCR; TCRdb has only the in-frame clones, and not every one. This table holds about 150,000 clones, less than 95% found once. This specimen consisted of peripheral blood, obtained on day 0 of AZD1222 vaccination. All receptors derive from an adult in good health.

The chain combines TRBV27 with TRBJ1-2; D is undetermined. The germline V gene encodes CDR1 MNHEY and CDR2 SMNVEV (reference sequence). The CDR3 covers 15 residues. V was pared by 4 bases and J by 2 bases, with 14 bases between. The CDR3 sequence is CASSSLMTGNYGYTF. CDR3 sequence (DNA): TGTGCCAGCAGTTCCCTTATGACGGGGAACTATGGCTACACCTTC.

This chain uses TRBV6-2 or TRBV6-3 with TRBJ2-7; TRBD2 might be the D (5 bases). This CDR3 contains 15 residues. The germline V gene encodes CDR1 MNHEY and CDR2 SVGEGT. Trimming pared 2 bases from V and 3 bases from J, leaving 14 bases between. CDR3 nucleotide sequence: TGTGCCAGCAGTTACCGCGTCGGGAACTTCTACGAGCAGTACTTC. Translating it yields CASSYRVGNFYEQYF.

J is TRBJ2-5 and V is TRBV7-9, with 11 nucleotides matching TRBD1. CDR1 is SEHNR and CDR2 is FQNEAQ in the germline V gene (reference sequence). The CDR3 spans 19 residues. V shed 5 bases and J 4 bases; nucleotides not matched to a gene: 18. CDR3 amino acids: CASSISSLRDRGVRETQYF. CDR3 coding DNA: TGTGCCAGCAGCATAAGCTCTCTAAGGGACAGGGGGGTAAGAGAGACCCAGTACTTC.

The count of this clone is one. The chain couples TRBV4-1 to TRBJ1-1, with a weak D call TRBD1 (6 bases). This CDR3 spans 17 amino acids. V was cut by 2 bases and J by 1 base, with 17 bases left in between. Per germline, CDR1 MGHRA and CDR2 YSYEKL. CDR3 coding DNA: TGCGCCAGCAGCCAACGGCAGGGGCAGATCGGGAACACTGAAGCTTTCTTT. Its protein is CASSQRQGQIGNTEAFF.

The chain couples TRBV25-1 to TRBJ2-7; 12 bases map to TRBD1. This CDR3 has 14 amino acids. Germline trimming cut 5 bases from V and 4 bases from J; bases unmatched to any gene: 3. The germline gives CDR1 MGHDK, CDR2 SYGVNS. The CDR3 protein is CASSRGQGAYEQYF. Written as DNA, the CDR3 is TGTGCCAGCAGTCGGGGACAGGGGGCTTACGAGCAGTACTTC.

The rearrangement joins TRBV19 to TRBJ2-1, with 11 nucleotides matching TRBD2. V dropped 1 base and J dropped 3; count of bases not matched to a gene: 2. The CDR3 totals 16 residues. From germline, CDR1 is LNHDA and CDR2 SQIVND (reference sequence). As DNA, the CDR3 is TGTGCCAGTAGTATAGCGGGACTAGCGGACTACAATGAGCAGTTCTTC. As protein: CASSIAGLADYNEQFF.

CDR3 region: CASRLLAGSTDTQYF. CDR3 in DNA: TGTGCCAGCAGACTACTAGCGGGGAGCACAGATACGCAGTATTTT. V is TRBV6-6 and J is TRBJ2-3; 10 bases align to TRBD2. The CDR3 is 15 residues long. In germline, CDR1 is MNHNY, CDR2 SVGAGI (reference sequence). The V segment lost 6 bases and the J segment 0 bases; nucleotides outside the gene matches: 3.

This sequence joins TRBV5-8 and TRBJ1-1; 9 bases are a match to TRBD1. The J segment lost 4 bases and the V segment lost 4 bases, leaving 5 bases of the junction unmatched. This CDR3 region has 14 residues. CDR1 SGHTS and CDR2 YDEGEE come from the germline V gene. CDR3 in DNA: TGTGCCAGCAGCAACCGGGACAGGGTCACTGAAGCTTTCTTT. This sequence encodes CASSNRDRVTEAFF.

The V and J genes are TRBV27 and TRBJ2-7; possibly TRBD1 or TRBD2 for D (5 bases each). V lost 2 bases to trimming and J lost 2 bases, with 10 bases between them. Germline values: CDR1 MNHEY, CDR2 SMNVEV (reference sequence). The CDR3 has 14 amino acids. The CDR3 DNA is TGTGCCAGCAGTTTAAGGGGAGTCACCTACGAGCAGTACTTC. Translated, it gives CASSLRGVTYEQYF.

This clone was detected once. CDR3 DNA: TGCGCCAGCAGCCCGAACGTGGAGGGTGGTCTGTTTTTT. It codes for CASSPNVEGGLFF. The J gene is TRBJ1-4, the V gene TRBV4-1; D is ambiguous. The ends were cut back, 4 bases at V and 14 bases at J, with 17 bases in the middle. The CDR3 contains 13 residues. Germline V gives CDR1 MGHRA, CDR2 YSYEKL.

The V call is TRBV5-4, the J call TRBJ2-3; 10 nucleotides match TRBD2. The J segment lost 6 bases and the V segment lost 4 bases, leaving 11 bases of the junction unmatched. This CDR3 comprises 16 residues. From germline, CDR1 is SGHNT and CDR2 YYREEE (reference sequence). The CDR3 region has the DNA TGTGCCAGCAGCCCCGTAGCGGGAGGCCCTTTGGATACGCAGTATTTT. Its protein is CASSPVAGGPLDTQYF.

The chain employs TRBV18 and TRBJ2-6; D remains ambiguous. The CDR3 covers 13 residues. V was pared by 5 bases and J by 4 bases, with 6 bases between. CDR1 is KGHSH and CDR2 is LQKENI in the germline V gene. CDR3 amino acids: CASSSQGANVLTF. CDR3 bases: TGTGCCAGCTCATCCCAGGGGGCCAACGTCCTGACTTTC. Variable domain in full (rest from reference TRBV18 and TRBJ2-6): NAGVMQNPRHLVRRRGQEARLRCSPMKGHSHVYWYRQLPEEGLKFMVYLQKENIIDESGMPKERFSAEFPKEGPSILRIQQVVRGDSAAYFCASSSQGANVLTFGAGSRLTVL.

The chain has TRBV5-4 and TRBJ1-4; D may be TRBD1 (6 bases). V was shortened by 4 bases and J by 7 bases, with 17 bases between the two germline ends. This CDR3 comprises 15 residues. Germline-derived CDR1 and CDR2 are SGHNT and YYREEE (reference sequence). As DNA, the CDR3 is TGTGCCAGCAGCCCCGTTGGGGGGCCGCGTGAAAAACTGTTTTTT. It codes for CASSPVGGPREKLFF. The full variable domain, its missing parts supplied by reference TRBV5-4 and TRBJ1-4, is ETGVTQSPTHLIKTRGQQVTLRCSSQSGHNTVSWYQQALGQGPQFIFQYYREEENGRGNFPPRFSGLQFPNYSSELNVNALELDDSALYLCASSPVGGPREKLFFGSGTQLSVL.

This chain links TRBV28 with TRBJ1-5, with 9 bases lining up with TRBD1. The CDR3 length is 15 residues. V shed 7 bases and J 6 bases; nucleotides not matched to a gene: 10. From germline, CDR1 is MDHEN and CDR2 SYDVKM. In DNA form, the CDR3 reads TGTGCCAGCAACACCGGGACAGGGTACAGTCAGCCCCAGCATTTT. It codes for CASNTGTGYSQPQHF.

This clone has a single count. V usage is TRBV7-8 and J usage is TRBJ1-1; tentative D call: TRBD1 (6 bases). CDR1 and CDR2 (germline): SGHVS, FQNEAQ. The CDR3 is made up of 14 amino acids. V gave up 4 bases and J gave up 1 base, with 10 bases separating them. As DNA, the CDR3 is TGTGCCAGCAGCTCCGACAGGAGGAACACTGAAGCTTTCTTT. Amino acids: CASSSDRRNTEAFF.

The genes are TRBV7-6 and TRBJ2-2; D possibly corresponds to TRBD2 (6 bases). The CDR3 sequence is 16 residues long. Trimming took 2 bases from V and 2 from J, leaving 12 bases between them. CDR1 and CDR2 (germline): SGHVS, FNYEAQ. CDR3 DNA: TGTGCCAGCAGCTTACCCGGAGGGGTTAACACCGGGGAGCTGTTTTTT. Its protein is CASSLPGGVNTGELFF.

The V gene is TRBV7-9, the J gene TRBJ2-5, with 9 nucleotides matching TRBD1. V gave up 5 bases and J gave up 2 bases; unmatched junction bases: 3. The germline gives CDR1 SEHNR, CDR2 FQNEAQ (reference sequence). The CDR3 has 14 amino acids. The CDR3 is CASSQGQGQETQYF. CDR3 nucleotide sequence: TGTGCCAGCAGCCAAGGACAGGGGCAAGAGACCCAGTACTTC.

The chain joins TRBV13 to TRBJ2-1; TRBD2 matches at 9 bases. V lost 2 bases, J lost 6 bases, and 5 bases stayed unmatched. The length of the CDR3 is 15 residues. Per germline, CDR1 PRHDT and CDR2 FYEKMQ (reference sequence). The CDR3 is CASSLFGTSFNEQFF. CDR3 coding DNA: TGTGCCAGCAGCTTATTCGGGACTAGCTTCAATGAGCAGTTCTTC.

V gene TRBV11-1 combines with J gene TRBJ1-4; D remains unclear. Germline V gene lookup returns CDR1 SGHAT and CDR2 FQDESV (reference sequence). Trimming cost V 5 bases and J 7 bases, with 14 bases left between them. The CDR3 is 14 amino acids. CDR3 in amino acids: CASSPGVAGEKLFF. DNA for the CDR3: TGTGCCAGCAGCCCAGGAGTGGCCGGTGAAAAACTGTTTTTT.

The chain couples TRBV5-1 to TRBJ1-1; D unresolved. This CDR3 is built from 16 residues. Germline V gene lookup returns CDR1 SGHRS and CDR2 YFSETQ. The V end lost 0 bases, the J end lost 4 bases, and 16 bases lay between the germline ends. CDR3 DNA: TGCGCCAGCAGCTTGGCCGGGCTACATCTAGTCACTGAAGCTTTCTTT. It codes for CASSLAGLHLVTEAFF.

This clone was seen once. This rearrangement joins TRBV27 to TRBJ2-1; TRBD2 agrees at 14 bases. The CDR3 runs to 17 residues. CDR1 MNHEY and CDR2 SMNVEV come from the germline V gene (reference sequence). With V trimmed by 7 bases and J by 3 bases, 8 bases remained unmatched. Here the CDR3 reads CASTSGTSGSIYNEQFF. In DNA, the CDR3 is TGTGCCAGCACCTCCGGGACTAGCGGGAGTATCTACAATGAGCAGTTCTTC.

The rearrangement links TRBV12-3 or TRBV12-4 to TRBJ1-1, with a tentative D call TRBD1 (5 bases). Trimming removed 8 bases at V and 4 bases at J, with 11 bases between. The CDR3 is 12 amino acids. Written as DNA, the CDR3 is TGTGCCAGCGGCGGTGGGGGCACTGAAGCTTTCTTT. This encodes CASGGGGTEAFF.

This clone has only one observation. The chain recombines TRBV19 with TRBJ1-5, with a weak D call TRBD1 (5 bases). Germline lookup yields CDR1 LNHDA and CDR2 SQIVND (reference sequence). The V end was cut by 5 bases, the J end by 2 bases, with 16 bases between. This CDR3 has 16 residues. CDR3 sequence (DNA): TGTGCCAGTAGTTCCACAGGCTCGCAGGGCAATCAGCCCCAGCATTTT. Amino acids: CASSSTGSQGNQPQHF.

The table lists this clone with a count of one. The chain recombines TRBV19 with TRBJ1-5; D unclear. Trimming took 1 base from V and 6 from J, leaving 10 bases between them. The CDR3 consists of 14 residues. Germline CDR1 and CDR2: LNHDA and SQIVND (reference sequence). As DNA, the CDR3 is TGTGCCAGTAGTATAGTGGGGTCTCGTCAGCCCCAGCATTTT. Its protein is CASSIVGSRQPQHF. The complete variable domain, with remaining parts taken from reference TRBV19 and TRBJ1-5, reads DGGITQSPKYLFRKEGQNVTLSCEQNLNHDAMYWYRQDPGQGLRLIYYSQIVNDFQKGDIAEGYSVSREKKESFPLTVTSAQKNPTAFYLCASSIVGSRQPQHFGDGTRLSIL.